This T cell receptor beta chain was sequenced in a study of cytomegalovirus exposure and HLA in healthy donors. Background on the study: According to later analysis, the same platform produced the roughly 110 validation and about 700 first-cohort repertoires.

A word on this clone: Its specificity is unknown.

Broader study findings: TCR clusters originating in the first cohort tended to co-occur in the 120 validation repertoires, according to a later analysis.

The data were produced by immunoSEQ multiplex PCR, yet TCRdb's version contains in-frame clones alone and is incomplete. The data hold some 210,000 clones, with 83% observed a single time. V was cut by 5 bases and J by 7 bases, with 12 bases left in between. From germline, CDR1 is PRHDT and CDR2 FYEKMQ (reference sequence). The CDR3 spans 13 residues. Material: PBMCs. The chain joins TRBV13 to TRBJ2-1; tentative D call: TRBD2 (6 bases). This clonotype originated in a woman between 18 and 29 years old in good health and CMV-seronegative. CDR3 protein: CASSAGPPNEQFF. The CDR3, as DNA: TGTGCCAGCAGCGCGGGACCGCCGAATGAGCAGTTCTTC.